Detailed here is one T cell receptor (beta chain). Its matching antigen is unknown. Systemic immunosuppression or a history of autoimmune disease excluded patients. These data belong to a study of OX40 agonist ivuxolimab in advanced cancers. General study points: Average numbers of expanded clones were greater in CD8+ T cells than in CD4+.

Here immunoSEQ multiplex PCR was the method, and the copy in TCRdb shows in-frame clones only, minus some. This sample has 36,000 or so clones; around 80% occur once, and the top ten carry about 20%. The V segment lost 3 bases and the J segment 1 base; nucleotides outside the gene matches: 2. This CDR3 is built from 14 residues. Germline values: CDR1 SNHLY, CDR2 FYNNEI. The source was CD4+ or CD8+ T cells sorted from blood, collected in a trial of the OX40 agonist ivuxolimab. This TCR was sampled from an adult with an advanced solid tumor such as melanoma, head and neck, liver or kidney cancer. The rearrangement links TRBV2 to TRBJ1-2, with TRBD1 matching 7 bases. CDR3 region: CASSDRGLNYGYTF. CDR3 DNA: TGTGCCAGCAGTGATAGGGGGCTTAACTATGGCTACACCTTC. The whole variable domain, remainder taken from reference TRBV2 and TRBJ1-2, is EPEVTQTPSHQVTQMGQEVILRCVPISNHLYFYWYRQILGQKVEFLVSFYNNEISEKSEIFDDQFSVERPDGSNFTLKIRSTKLEDSAMYFCASSDRGLNYGYTFGSGTRLTVV.